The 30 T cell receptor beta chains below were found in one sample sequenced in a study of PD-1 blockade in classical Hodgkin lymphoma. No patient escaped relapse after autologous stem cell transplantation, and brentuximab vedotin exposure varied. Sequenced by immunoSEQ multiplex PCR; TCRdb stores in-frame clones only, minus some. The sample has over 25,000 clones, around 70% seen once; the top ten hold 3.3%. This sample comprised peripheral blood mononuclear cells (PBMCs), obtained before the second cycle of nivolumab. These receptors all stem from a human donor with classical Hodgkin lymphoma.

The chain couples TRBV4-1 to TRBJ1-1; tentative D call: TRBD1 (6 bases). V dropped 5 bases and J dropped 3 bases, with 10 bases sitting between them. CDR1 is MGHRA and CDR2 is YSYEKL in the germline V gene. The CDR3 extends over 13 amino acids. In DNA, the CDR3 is TGCGCCAGCAGCGGACAGACATACACTGAAGCTTTCTTT. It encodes CASSGQTYTEAFF.

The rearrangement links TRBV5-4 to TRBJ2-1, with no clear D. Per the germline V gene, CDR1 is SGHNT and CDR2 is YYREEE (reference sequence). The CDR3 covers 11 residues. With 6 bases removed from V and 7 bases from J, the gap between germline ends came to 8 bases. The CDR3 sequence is CASNLGNEQFF. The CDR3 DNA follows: TGTGCCAGCAACCTAGGTAATGAGCAGTTCTTC.

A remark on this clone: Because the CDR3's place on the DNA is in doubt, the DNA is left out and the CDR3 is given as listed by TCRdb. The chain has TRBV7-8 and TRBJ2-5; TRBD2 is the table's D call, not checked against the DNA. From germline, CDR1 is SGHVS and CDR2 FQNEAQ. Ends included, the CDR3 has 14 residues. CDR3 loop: CASSLRRRGETQYF.

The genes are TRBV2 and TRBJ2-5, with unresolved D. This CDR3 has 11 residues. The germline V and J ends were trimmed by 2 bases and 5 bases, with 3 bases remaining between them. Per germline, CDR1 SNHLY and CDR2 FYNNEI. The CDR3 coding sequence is TGTGCCAGCAGTGAACGGGAGACCCAGTACTTC. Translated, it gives CASSERETQYF.

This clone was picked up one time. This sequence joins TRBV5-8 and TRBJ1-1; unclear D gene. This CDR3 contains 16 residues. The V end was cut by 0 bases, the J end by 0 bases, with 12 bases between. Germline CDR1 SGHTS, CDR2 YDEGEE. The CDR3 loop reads CASSLGTHQMNTEAFF. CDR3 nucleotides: TGTGCCAGCAGCTTGGGCACCCACCAAATGAACACTGAAGCTTTCTTT.

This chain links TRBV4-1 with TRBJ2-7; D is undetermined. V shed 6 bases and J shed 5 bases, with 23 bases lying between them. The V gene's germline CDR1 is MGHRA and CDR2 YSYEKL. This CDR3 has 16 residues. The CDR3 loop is CASREVDGWKNNEQYF. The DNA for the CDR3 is TGCGCCAGCAGGGAAGTGGACGGGTGGAAGAACAACGAGCAGTACTTC.

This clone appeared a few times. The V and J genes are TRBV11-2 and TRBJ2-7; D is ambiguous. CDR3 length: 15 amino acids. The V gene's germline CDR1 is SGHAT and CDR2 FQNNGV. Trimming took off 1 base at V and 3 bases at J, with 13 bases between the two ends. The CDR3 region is CASSLGPTNYYEQYF. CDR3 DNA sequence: TGTGCCAGCAGCTTAGGACCCACTAACTACTACGAGCAGTACTTC.

The CDR3 DNA reads TGTGCCAGCAGCGTAGGTGCGGGGGCCTACAATGAGCAGTTCTTC. It codes for CASSVGAGAYNEQFF. The rearrangement links TRBV9 to TRBJ2-1; the match to TRBD2 covers 7 bases. The CDR3 spans 15 residues. J was trimmed by 2 bases and V by 0 bases; bases with no gene match: 2. Germline-derived CDR1 and CDR2 are SGDLS and YYNGEE.

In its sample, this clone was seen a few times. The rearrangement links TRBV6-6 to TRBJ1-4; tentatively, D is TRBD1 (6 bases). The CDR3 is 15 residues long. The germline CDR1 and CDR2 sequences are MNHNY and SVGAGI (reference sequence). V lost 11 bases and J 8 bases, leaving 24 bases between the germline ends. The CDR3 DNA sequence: TGTGCCGCGTCTCCGGGGGGCGGATATGGAGAAAAACTGTTTTTT. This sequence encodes CAASPGGGYGEKLFF.

CDR3 sequence: CASSLTRASTDTQYF. In nucleotides, the CDR3 is TGTGCCAGCAGCTTAACCCGGGCGAGCACAGATACGCAGTATTTT. The rearrangement links TRBV7-3 to TRBJ2-3; D gene unclear. The CDR3 consists of 15 residues. CDR1 and CDR2 from the germline V gene are SGHTA and FQGTGA. Trimming left V 0 bases short and J 0 bases short, with 7 bases between.

In DNA form, the CDR3 reads TGTGCCAGCAGCTCCGATGCCGAGTCCTACACCTTC. Amino acids: CASSSDAESYTF. This chain connects TRBV7-9 to TRBJ1-2, with D unclear. Germline values: CDR1 SEHNR, CDR2 FQNEAQ (reference sequence). The V end lost 4 bases, the J end lost 10 bases, and 13 bases lay between the germline ends. The CDR3 runs to 12 residues.

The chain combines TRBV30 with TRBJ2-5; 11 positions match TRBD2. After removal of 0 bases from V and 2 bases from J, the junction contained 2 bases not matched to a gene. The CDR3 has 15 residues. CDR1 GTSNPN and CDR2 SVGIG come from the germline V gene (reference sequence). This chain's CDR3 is CAWSVPSGGQETQYF. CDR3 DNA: TGTGCCTGGAGTGTCCCTAGCGGGGGGCAAGAGACCCAGTACTTC.

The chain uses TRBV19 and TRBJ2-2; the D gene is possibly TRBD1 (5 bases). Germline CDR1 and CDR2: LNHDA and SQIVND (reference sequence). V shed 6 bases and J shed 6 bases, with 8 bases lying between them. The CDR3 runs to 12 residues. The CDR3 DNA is TGTGCCAGTAGCCAGGGATCCGGGGAGCTGTTTTTT. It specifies CASSQGSGELFF.

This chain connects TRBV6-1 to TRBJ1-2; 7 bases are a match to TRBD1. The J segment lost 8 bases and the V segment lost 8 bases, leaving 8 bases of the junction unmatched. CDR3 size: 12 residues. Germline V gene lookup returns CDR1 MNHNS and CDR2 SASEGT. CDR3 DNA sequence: TGTGCCAGCGGCGTCCAGGGGGAAGGCTACACCTTC. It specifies CASGVQGEGYTF.

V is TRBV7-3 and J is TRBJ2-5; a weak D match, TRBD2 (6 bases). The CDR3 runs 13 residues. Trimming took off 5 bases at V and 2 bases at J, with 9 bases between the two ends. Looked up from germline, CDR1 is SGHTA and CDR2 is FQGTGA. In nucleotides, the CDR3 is TGTGCCAGCAGCCGGGGGTTTCAAGAGACCCAGTACTTC. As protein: CASSRGFQETQYF.

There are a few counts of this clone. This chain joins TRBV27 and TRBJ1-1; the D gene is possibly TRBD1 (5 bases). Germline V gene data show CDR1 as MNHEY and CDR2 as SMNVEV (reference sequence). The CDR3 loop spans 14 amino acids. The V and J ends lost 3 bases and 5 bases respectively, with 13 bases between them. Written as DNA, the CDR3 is TGTGCCAGCAGTTTTACATTTGGGGGGACTGAAGCTTTCTTT. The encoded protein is CASSFTFGGTEAFF.

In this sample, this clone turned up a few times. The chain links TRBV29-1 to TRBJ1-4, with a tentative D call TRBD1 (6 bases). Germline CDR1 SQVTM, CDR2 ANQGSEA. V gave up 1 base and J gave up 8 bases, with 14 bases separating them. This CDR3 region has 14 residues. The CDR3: CSVEVEEGGEKLFF. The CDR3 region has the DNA TGCAGCGTTGAAGTAGAAGAGGGGGGAGAAAAACTGTTTTTT.

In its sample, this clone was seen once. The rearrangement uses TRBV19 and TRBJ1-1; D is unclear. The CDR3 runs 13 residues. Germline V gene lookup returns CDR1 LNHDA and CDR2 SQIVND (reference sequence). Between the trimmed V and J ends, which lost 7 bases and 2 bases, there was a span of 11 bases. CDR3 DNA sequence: TGTGCCAGTACTCAGGCTCCAAACACTGAAGCTTTCTTT. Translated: CASTQAPNTEAFF.

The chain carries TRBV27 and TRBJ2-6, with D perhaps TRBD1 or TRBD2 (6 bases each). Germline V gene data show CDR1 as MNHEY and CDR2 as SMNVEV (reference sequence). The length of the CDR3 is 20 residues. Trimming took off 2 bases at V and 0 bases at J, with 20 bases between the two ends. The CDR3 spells CASSLVGPGAPVSGANVLTF. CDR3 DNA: TGTGCCAGCAGTTTAGTGGGGCCGGGGGCTCCCGTCTCTGGGGCCAACGTCCTGACTTTC.

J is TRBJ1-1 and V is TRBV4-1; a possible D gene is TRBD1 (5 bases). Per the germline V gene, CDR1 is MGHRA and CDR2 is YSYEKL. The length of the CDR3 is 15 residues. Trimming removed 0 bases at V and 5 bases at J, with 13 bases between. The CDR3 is CASSQEGAGGTEAFF. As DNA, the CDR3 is TGCGCCAGCAGCCAAGAAGGGGCAGGTGGAACTGAAGCTTTCTTT.

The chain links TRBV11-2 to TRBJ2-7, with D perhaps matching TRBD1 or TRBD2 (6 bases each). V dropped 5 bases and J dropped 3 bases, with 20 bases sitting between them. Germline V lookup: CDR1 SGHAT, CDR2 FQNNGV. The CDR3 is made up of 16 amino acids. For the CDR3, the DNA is TGTGCCAGCAGCCTCCGGGGGCCTGGCCCTAGCTACGAGCAGTACTTC. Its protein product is CASSLRGPGPSYEQYF. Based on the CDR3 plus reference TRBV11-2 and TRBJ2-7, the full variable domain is EAGVAQSPRYKIIEKRQSVAFWCNPISGHATLYWYQQILGQGPKLLIQFQNNGVVDDSQLPKDRFSAERLKGVDSTLKIQPAKLEDSAVYLCASSLRGPGPSYEQYFGPGTRLTVT.

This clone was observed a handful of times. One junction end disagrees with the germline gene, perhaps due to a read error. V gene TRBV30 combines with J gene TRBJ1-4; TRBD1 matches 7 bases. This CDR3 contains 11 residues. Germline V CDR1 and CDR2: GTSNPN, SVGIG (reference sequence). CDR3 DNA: TGTGCCTGGAGTACCCGGACAGGTGAAGTTTTT. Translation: CAWSTRTGEVF.

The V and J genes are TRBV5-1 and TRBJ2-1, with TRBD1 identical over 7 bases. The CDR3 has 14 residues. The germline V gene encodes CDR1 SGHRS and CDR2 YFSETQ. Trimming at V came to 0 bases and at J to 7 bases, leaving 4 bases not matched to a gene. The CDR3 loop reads CASSLEQGSNEQFF. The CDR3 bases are TGCGCCAGCAGCTTGGAACAGGGGAGTAATGAGCAGTTCTTC.

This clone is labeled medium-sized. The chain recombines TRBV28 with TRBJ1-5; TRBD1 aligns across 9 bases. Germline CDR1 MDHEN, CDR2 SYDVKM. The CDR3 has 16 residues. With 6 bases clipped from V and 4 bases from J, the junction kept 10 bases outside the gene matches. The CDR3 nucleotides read TGTGCCAGCAGCGGGACAGGGCGGGGACTTAATCAGCCCCAGCATTTT. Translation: CASSGTGRGLNQPQHF.

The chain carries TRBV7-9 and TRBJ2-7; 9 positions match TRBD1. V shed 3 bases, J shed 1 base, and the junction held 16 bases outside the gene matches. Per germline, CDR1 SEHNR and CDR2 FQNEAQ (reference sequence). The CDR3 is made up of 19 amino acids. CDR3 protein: CASSLLPGQGLGNSYEQYF. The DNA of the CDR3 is TGTGCCAGCAGCTTGCTCCCGGGACAGGGTCTTGGTAATTCCTACGAGCAGTACTTC.

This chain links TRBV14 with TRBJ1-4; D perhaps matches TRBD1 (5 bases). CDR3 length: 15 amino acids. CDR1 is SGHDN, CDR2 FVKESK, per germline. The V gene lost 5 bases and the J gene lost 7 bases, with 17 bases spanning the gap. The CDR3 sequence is CASSDTTGYGEKLFF. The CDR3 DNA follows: TGTGCCAGCAGCGATACCACAGGTTACGGTGAAAAACTGTTTTTT.

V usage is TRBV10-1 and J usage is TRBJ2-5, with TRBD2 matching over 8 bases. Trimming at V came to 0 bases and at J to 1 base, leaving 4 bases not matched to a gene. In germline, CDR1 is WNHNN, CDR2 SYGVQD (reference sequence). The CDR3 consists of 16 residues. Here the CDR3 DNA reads TGCGCCAGCAGTGAGTCGGCAACTAGCGGCCAAGAGACCCAGTACTTC. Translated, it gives CASSESATSGQETQYF.

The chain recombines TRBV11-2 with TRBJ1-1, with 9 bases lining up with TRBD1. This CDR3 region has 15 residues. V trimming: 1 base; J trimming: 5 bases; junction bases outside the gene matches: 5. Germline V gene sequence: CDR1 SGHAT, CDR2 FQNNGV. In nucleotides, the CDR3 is TGTGCCAGCAGCTTAGGCGGGACAGGGTTGACTGAAGCTTTCTTT. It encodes CASSLGGTGLTEAFF.

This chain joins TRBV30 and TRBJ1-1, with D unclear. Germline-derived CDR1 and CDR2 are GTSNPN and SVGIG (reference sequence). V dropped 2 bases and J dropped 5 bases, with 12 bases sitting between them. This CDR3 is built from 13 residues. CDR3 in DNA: TGTGCCTGGAGTCTGCAGGCCGGGACTGAAGCTTTCTTT. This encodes CAWSLQAGTEAFF.

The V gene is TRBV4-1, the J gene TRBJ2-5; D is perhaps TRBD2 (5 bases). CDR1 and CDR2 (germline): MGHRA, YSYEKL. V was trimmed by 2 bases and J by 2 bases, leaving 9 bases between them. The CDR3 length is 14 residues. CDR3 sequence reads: CASSQTGYQETQYF. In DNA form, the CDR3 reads TGCGCCAGCAGCCAAACGGGGTATCAAGAGACCCAGTACTTC.